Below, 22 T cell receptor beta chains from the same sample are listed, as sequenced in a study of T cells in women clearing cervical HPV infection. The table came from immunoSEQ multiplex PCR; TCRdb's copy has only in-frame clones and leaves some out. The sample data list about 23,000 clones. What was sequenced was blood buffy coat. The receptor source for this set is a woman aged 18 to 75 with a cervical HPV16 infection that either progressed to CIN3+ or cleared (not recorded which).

The sequenced CDR3 bases are TGTGCCAGCAGCCCAGCCGGGACTAGCGGGAGGGGGGAGAACAATGAG. Amino acid sequence: CASSPAGTSGRGENNE. The whole CDR3 sequence is CASSPAGTSGRGENNEQFF. The V gene is TRBV4-2, the J gene TRBJ2-1, with 16 positions matching TRBD2. The CDR3 is cut off 3 residues early in the read; its end comes from the germline J gene. V lost 4 bases, J lost 5 bases, and 11 bases stayed unmatched. Germline assignment: CDR1 LGHNA and CDR2 YNFKEQ. There are 19 residues in the CDR3.

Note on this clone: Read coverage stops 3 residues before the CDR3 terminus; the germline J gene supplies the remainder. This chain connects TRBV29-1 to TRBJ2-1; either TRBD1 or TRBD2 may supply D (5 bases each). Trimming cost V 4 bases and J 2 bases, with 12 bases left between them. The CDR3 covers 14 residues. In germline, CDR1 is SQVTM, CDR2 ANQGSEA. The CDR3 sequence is CSVVGREPYNEQFF. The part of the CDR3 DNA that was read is TGCAGCGTTGTAGGCAGGGAGCCCTACAATGAG.

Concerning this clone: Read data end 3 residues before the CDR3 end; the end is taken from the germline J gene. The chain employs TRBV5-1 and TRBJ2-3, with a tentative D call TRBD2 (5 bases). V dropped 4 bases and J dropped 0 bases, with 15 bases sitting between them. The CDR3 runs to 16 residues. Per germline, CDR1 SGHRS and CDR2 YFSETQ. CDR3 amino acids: CASSPTPDFSTDTQYF. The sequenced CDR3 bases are TGCGCCAGCAGCCCTACCCCGGACTTTAGCACAGATACG.

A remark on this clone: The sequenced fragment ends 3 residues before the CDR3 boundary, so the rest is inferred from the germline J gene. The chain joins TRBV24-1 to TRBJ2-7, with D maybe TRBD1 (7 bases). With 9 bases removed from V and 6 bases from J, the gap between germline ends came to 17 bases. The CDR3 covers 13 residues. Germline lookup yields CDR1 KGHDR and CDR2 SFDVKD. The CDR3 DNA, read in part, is TGTGCCACCGGGCGGGACAGCCGAGGCGAG. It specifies CATGRDSRGE. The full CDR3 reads CATGRDSRGEQYF.

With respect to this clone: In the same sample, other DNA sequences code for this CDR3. CDR3 bases read: TGTGCCAGCAGTGGGACAGACTCTGGAAACACC. Translation gives CASSGTDSGNT. The complete CDR3 protein is CASSGTDSGNTIYF. The chain links TRBV6-1 to TRBJ1-3; possible D gene TRBD1, 6 bases. The read finishes 3 residues shy of the CDR3 end, and the germline J gene is used to complete it. Trimming pared 4 bases from V and 0 bases from J, leaving 7 bases between. The germline V gene has CDR1 MNHNS and CDR2 SASEGT. The CDR3 spans 14 residues.

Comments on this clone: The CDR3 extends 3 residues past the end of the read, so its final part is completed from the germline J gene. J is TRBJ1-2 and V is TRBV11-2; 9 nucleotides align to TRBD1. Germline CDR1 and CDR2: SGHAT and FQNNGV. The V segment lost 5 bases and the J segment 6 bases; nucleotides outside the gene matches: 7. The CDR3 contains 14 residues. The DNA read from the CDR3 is TGTGCCAGCAGCCCAGGGGGGACAGGGCATGGC. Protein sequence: CASSPGGTGHG. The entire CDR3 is CASSPGGTGHGYTF.

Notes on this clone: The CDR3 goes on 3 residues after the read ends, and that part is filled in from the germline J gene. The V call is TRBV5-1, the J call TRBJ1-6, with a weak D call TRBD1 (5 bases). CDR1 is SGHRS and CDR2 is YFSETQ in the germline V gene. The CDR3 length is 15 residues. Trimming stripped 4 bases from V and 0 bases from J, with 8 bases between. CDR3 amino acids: CASSPGSSYNSPLHF. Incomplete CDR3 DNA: TGCGCCAGCAGCCCAGGGTCCTCCTATAATTCACCC.

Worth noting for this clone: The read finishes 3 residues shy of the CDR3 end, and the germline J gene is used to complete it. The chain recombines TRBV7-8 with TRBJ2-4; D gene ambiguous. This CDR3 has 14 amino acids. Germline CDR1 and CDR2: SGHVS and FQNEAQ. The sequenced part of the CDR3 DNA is TGTGCCAGCAGCTCAAGAGTGACAATCTATGGT. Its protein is CASSSRVTIYG. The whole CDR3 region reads CASSSRVTIYGQYF.

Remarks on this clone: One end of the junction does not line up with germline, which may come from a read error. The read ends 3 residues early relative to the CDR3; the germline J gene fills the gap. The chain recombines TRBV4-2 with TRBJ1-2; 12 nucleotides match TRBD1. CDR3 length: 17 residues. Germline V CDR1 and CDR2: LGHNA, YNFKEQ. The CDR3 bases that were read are TGCGCCAGCAGCCAAGCCCTAGGGACAGGGGGCGGCTATGGC. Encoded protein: CASSQALGTGGGYG. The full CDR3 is CASSQALGTGGGYGYTF.

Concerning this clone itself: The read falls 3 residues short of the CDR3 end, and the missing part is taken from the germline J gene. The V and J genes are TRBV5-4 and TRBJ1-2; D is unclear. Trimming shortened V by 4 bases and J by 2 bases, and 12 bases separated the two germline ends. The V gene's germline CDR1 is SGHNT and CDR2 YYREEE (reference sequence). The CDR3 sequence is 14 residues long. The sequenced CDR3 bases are TGTGCCAGCAGCCGACTGACTGAGAACTATGGC. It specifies CASSRLTENYG. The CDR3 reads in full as CASSRLTENYGYTF.

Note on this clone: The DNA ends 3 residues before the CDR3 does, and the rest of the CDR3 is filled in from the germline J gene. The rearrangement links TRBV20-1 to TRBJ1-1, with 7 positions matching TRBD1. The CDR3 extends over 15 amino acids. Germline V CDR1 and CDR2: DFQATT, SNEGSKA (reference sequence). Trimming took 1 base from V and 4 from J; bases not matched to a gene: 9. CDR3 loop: CSARGQGGTVTEAFF. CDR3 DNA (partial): TGCAGTGCTAGAGGGCAGGGGGGTACGGTCACTGAA.

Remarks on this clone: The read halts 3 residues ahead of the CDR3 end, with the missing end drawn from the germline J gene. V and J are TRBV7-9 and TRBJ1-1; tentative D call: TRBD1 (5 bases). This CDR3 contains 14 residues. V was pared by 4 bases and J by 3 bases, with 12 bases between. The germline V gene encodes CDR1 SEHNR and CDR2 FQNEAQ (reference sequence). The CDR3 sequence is CASSSSGEDTEAFF. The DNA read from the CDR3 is TGTGCCAGCAGCTCCTCGGGGGAGGACACTGAA.

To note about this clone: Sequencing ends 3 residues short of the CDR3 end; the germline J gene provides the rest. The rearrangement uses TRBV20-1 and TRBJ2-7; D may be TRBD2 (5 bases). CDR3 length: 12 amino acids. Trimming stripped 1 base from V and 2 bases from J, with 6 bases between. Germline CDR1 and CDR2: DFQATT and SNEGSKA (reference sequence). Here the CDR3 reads CSARGGPYEQYF. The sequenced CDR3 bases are TGCAGTGCTAGAGGAGGGCCCTACGAG.

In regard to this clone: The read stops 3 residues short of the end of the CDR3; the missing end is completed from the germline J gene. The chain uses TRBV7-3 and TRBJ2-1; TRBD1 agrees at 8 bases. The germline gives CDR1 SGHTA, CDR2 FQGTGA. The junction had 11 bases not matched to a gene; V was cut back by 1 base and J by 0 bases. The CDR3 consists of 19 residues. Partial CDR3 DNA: TGTGCCAGCAGCTTAAGCGTCCCTCGGGACAGGAGCTCCTACAATGAG. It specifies CASSLSVPRDRSSYNE. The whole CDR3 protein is CASSLSVPRDRSSYNEQFF.

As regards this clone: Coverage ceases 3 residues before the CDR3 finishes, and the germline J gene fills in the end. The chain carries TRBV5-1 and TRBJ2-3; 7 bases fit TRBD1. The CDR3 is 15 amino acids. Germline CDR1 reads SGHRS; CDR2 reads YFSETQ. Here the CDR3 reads CASSSGTANEETQYF. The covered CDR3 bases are TGCGCCAGCAGCTCCGGGACAGCCAATGAAGAGACG.

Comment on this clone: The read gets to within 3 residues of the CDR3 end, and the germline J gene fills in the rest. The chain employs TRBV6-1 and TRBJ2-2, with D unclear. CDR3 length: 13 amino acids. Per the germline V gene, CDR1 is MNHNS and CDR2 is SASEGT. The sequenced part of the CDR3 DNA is TGTGCCAGCAGTGGAAGGAGACTTTTACCG. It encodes CASSGRRLLP. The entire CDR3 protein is CASSGRRLLPLFF.

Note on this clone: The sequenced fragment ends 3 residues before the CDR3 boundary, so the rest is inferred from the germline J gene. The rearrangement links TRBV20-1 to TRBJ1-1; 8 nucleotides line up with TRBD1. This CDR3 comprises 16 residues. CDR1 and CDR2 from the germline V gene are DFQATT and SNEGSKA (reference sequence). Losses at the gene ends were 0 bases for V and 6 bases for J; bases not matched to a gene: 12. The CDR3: CSARDPATGGSAEAFF. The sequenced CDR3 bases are TGCAGTGCTAGAGACCCCGCTACAGGGGGGAGCGCTGAA.

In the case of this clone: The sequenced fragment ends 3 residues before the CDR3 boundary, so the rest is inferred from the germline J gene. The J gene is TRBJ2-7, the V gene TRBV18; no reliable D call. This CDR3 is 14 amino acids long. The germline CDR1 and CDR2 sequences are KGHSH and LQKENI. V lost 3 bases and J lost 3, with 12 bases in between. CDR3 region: CASSPGQVGYEQYF. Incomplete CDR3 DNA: TGTGCCAGCTCACCGGGCCAGGTCGGCTACGAG.

The CDR3 loop is CASSGDPRAGNTGELFF. CDR3 DNA (partial): TGTGCCAGTAGTGGTGATCCCAGGGCAGGTAACACCGGGGAG. The V gene is TRBV19, the J gene TRBJ2-2; D might be TRBD1 (5 bases). From the germline J gene comes the end of the CDR3, since the read stops 3 residues before it. Germline V gives CDR1 LNHDA, CDR2 SQIVND (reference sequence). The CDR3 loop spans 17 amino acids. Trimming removed 5 bases from V and 2 bases from J, with 18 bases in between.

The CDR3 protein is CASSLAGGVGTEAFF. The DNA read from the CDR3 is TGTGCCAGCAGCCTCGCAGGGGGCGTGGGCACTGAA. The J gene is TRBJ1-1, the V gene TRBV11-1, with TRBD1 matching over 8 bases. The read comes to an end 3 residues before the CDR3 does, leaving the germline J gene to fill in the end. CDR1 and CDR2 (germline): SGHAT, FQDESV (reference sequence). With 5 bases clipped from V and 4 bases from J, the junction kept 9 bases outside the gene matches. This CDR3 comprises 15 residues.

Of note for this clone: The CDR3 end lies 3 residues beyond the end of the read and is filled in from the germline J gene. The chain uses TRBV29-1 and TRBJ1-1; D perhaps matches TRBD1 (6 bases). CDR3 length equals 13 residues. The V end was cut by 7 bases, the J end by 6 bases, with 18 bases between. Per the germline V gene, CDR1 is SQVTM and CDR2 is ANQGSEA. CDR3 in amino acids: CSASGAPNAEAFF. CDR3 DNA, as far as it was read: TGCAGCGCGTCAGGGGCCCCCAACGCTGAA.

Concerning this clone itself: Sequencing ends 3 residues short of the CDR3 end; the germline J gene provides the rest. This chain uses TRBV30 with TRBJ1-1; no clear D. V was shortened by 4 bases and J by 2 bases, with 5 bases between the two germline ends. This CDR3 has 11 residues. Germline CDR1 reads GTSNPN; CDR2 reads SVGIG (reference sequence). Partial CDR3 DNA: TGTGCCTGGATCTTTAACACTGAA. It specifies CAWIFNTE. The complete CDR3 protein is CAWIFNTEAFF.